This T cell receptor (beta chain) was recorded in a study of shared clonotypes between healthy human individuals. Study-level points and caveats: Owing to a small donor count, the genetic and exposure-history diversity represented was limited.

Of note for this clone: The antigen is undetermined.

This CDR3 is 14 amino acids long. V trimming: 10 bases; J trimming: 9 bases; junction bases outside the gene matches: 14. Per the germline V gene, CDR1 is ENHRY and CDR2 is SYGVKD. Some clones are missing from TCRdb's copy, which holds only in-frame ones; the method was immunoSEQ multiplex PCR. The table shows about 1 million clones, with about 75% occurring only once. The receptor was isolated from a man aged 18 to 30 in good health. Sequenced sample: memory CD4+ T cells sorted from blood. This sample's subset: CD45RA-negative fraction. This chain connects TRBV10-3 to TRBJ2-1, with TRBD1 identical over 8 bases. In DNA form, the CDR3 reads TGTGCCACAAGGGCGGACAGGGCCCAGAGTGAGCAGTTCTTC. It yields the protein CATRADRAQSEQFF.